A selection of T cell receptor beta chains follows, all from one sample in a study. TCRdb ran MiXCR on the 5' RACE reads and lists one entry per CDR3 protein. Counted here are 62,000 or so distinct CDR3 sequences, about 20% occurring once; the ten biggest clones make up 2.5% to 3.5%. Sequencing was done on a sample of memory CD4+ T cells sorted from a lymph node. Receptor source: a female donor with breast cancer. The CDR3 runs from the conserved cysteine through the conserved F or W. D genes are given only for firm matches. The size field is filled for only some rows; it gives once, few, many or a size class.

v_gene	j_gene	abundance	d_gene	len	CDR3nt	CDR3aa
TRBV6-1	TRBJ2-7	few	TRBD1	15	TGTGCCAGCAGTGAAGCTTGGGACAGGGTCTACGAGCAGTACTTC	CASSEAWDRVYEQYF
TRBV18	TRBJ1-2	-	TRBD1	15	TGTGCCAGCTCACCCACCTCCGGGGACAGGGGGCGCGAAACCTTC	CASSPTSGDRGRETF
TRBV20-1	TRBJ2-3	-	TRBD2	14	TGCAGTGCTATTGGGGACTACCGCACAGATACGCAGTATTTT	CSAIGDYRTDTQYF
TRBV20-1	TRBJ2-3	-	TRBD1	14	TGCAGTGCCACGGGGACAGGGGCCACAGATACGCAGTATTTT	CSATGTGATDTQYF
TRBV29-1	TRBJ1-2	many	-	12	TGCAGCGTTGAGGGTCAGCACTATGGCTACACCTTC	CSVEGQHYGYTF
TRBV7-9	TRBJ1-2	-	TRBD1	14	TGTGCCGGAACAGGCGACAGGGGCGGCTATGGCTACACCTTC	CAGTGDRGGYGYTF
TRBV7-2	TRBJ1-5	-	-	14	TGTGCCAGCAGCTTACGATTGGATGGAGAGCCCCAGCATTTT	CASSLRLDGEPQHF
TRBV6-1	TRBJ1-1	few	-	13	TGTGCCAGCAGTGATGGGTTGAACACTGAAGCTTTCTTT	CASSDGLNTEAFF
TRBV5-1	TRBJ2-7	few	-	14	TGCGCCAGCAGCTCCCGGGACGGAGCCTACGAGCAGTACTTC	CASSSRDGAYEQYF
TRBV6-5	TRBJ1-6	few	-	13	TGTGCCAGCAGTGAAACAGGGTCCTCACCCCTCCACTTT	CASSETGSSPLHF
TRBV29-1	TRBJ1-1	-	-	13	TGCAGCGTTATGGAGGGAGTGAACACTGAAGCTTTCTTT	CSVMEGVNTEAFF
TRBV6-6	TRBJ1-3	few	-	15	TGTGCCAGCAGGACCTTAGACGGAATGGGAAACACCATATATTTT	CASRTLDGMGNTIYF
TRBV9	TRBJ2-3	-	-	14	TGTGCCAGCAGCGTAGGGAGTCGGTCAGATACGCAGTATTTT	CASSVGSRSDTQYF
TRBV6-5	TRBJ2-2	-	-	15	TGTGCCAGCAGTTGGGGCAGGGCCTTGGGCGGGGAGCTGTTTTTT	CASSWGRALGGELFF
TRBV5-1	TRBJ2-5	-	-	12	TGCGCCAGCAGCTTGGGAAAAGAGACCCAGTACTTC	CASSLGKETQYF
TRBV20-1	TRBJ2-5	many	TRBD2	13	TGCAGTGCTGGTATAGCGGGGCAAGAGACCCAGTACTTC	CSAGIAGQETQYF
TRBV20-1	TRBJ2-3	-	-	14	TGCAGTGCTAGTTGGGGGGTTAGCACAGATACGCAGTATTTT	CSASWGVSTDTQYF
TRBV28	TRBJ2-2	-	-	17	TGTGCCAGCACTCGAGGGATACTTGCGCGTGTCACCGGGGAGCTGTTTTTT	CASTRGILARVTGELFF
TRBV28	TRBJ2-7	few	-	15	TGTGCCAGCAGTTTATTTTCGGGAGTTACACGCGAGCAGTACTTC	CASSLFSGVTREQYF
TRBV24-1	TRBJ2-2	many	TRBD2	14	TGTGCCACCAGGGGACTAGCAGACACCGGGGAGCTGTTTTTT	CATRGLADTGELFF
TRBV5-1	TRBJ2-7	-	-	16	TGCGCCAGCAGCTCCGCCCCGGGACATATAGTAGCGGAACAGTACTTC	CASSSAPGHIVAEQYF
TRBV5-1	TRBJ2-1	many	-	14	TGCGCCAGCAGCTTTGGGGCAGGGTTGGATGAGCAGTTCTTC	CASSFGAGLDEQFF
TRBV5-1	TRBJ2-1	many	-	18	TGCGCCAGCAGCCTGGACACACCCCGGCTGAACTCCTACAATGAGCAGTTCTTC	CASSLDTPRLNSYNEQFF
TRBV6-2/TRBV6-3	TRBJ1-1	many	-	15	TGTGCCAGCAGTAGTACAACGGGGAGGAACACTGAAGCTTTCTTT	CASSSTTGRNTEAFF
TRBV6-2/TRBV6-3	TRBJ2-3	many	-	13	TGTGCCACCCGGACATTGAACCTCTATACGCAGTATTTT	CATRTLNLYTQYF
TRBV29-1	TRBJ2-7	few	TRBD2	15	TGCAGCGTTGAGGGGACTAGCGCCGGGGGATCCGAGCAGTACTTC	CSVEGTSAGGSEQYF
TRBV6-5	TRBJ1-6	-	-	12	TGTGCCTCCGGCCCGGACAATTCACCCCTCCACTTT	CASGPDNSPLHF
TRBV19	TRBJ2-1	few	-	15	TGTGCCAGTAGTATGGACCGGACAGCTGGGAATGAGCAGTTCTTC	CASSMDRTAGNEQFF
TRBV28	TRBJ2-7	many	-	15	TGTGCCAGCAGTTCGTCTGGACGGGGTTACTCCGAGCAGTACTTC	CASSSSGRGYSEQYF
TRBV4-1	TRBJ2-7	many	TRBD1	16	TGCGCCAGCAGCCAAGTTCCCGGGACAGGGGCCTACGAGCAGTACTTC	CASSQVPGTGAYEQYF
TRBV6-6	TRBJ1-2	-	TRBD1	16	TGTGCCAGCAGTTCGCCCTCGGACAGGGGGCAAAATGGCTACACCTTC	CASSSPSDRGQNGYTF
TRBV6-2/TRBV6-3	TRBJ1-1	few	-	16	TGTGCCAGCCTCCATGGGGGTGCGTCGAAAAGGGAAGAAGCTTTCTTT	CASLHGGASKREEAFF
TRBV4-1	TRBJ2-3	-	TRBD2	15	TGCGCCAGCAGCCACGATAGCGGGAGACCAGATACGCAGTATTTT	CASSHDSGRPDTQYF